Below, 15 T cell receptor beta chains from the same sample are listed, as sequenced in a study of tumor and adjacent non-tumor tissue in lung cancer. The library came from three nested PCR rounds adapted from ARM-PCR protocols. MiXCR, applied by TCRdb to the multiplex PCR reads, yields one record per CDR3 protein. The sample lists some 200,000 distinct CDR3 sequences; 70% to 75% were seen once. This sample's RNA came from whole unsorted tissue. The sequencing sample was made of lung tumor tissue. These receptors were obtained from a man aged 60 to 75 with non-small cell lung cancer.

For the CDR3, the DNA is TGTGCCAGCAAGTTGAGACAGGAAGGAAATTCACCCCTCCACTTT. Its translation is CASKLRQEGNSPLHF. J is TRBJ1-6 and V is TRBV11-1, with D perhaps matching TRBD1 (6 bases). This CDR3 is 15 amino acids long. Germline values: CDR1 SGHAT, CDR2 FQDESV (reference sequence). Trimming cost V 7 bases and J 7 bases, with 17 bases left between them.

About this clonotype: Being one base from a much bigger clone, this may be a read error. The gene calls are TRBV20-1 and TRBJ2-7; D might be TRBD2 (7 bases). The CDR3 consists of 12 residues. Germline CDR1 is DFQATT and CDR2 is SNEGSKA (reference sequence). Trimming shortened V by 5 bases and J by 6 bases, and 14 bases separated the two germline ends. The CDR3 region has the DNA TGCAGTGCTGAAGGGGCGGGGGCCGAGCAGTACTTC. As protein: CSAEGAGAEQYF.

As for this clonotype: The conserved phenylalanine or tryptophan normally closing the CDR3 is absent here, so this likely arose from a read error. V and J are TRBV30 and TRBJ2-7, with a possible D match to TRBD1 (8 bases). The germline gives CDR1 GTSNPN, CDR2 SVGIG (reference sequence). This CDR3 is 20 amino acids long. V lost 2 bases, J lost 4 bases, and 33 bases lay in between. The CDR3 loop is CAWSLPDRGGRVRRWYEQYS. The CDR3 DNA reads TGTGCCTGGAGTCTCCCCGACAGGGGCGGGAGAGTAAGGAGGTGGTACGAGCAGTACTCC.

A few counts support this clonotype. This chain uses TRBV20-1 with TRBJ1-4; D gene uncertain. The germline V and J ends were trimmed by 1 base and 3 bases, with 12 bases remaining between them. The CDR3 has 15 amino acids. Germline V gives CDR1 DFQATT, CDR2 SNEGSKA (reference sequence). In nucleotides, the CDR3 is TGCAGTGCTAGAGGAACCCGAGGGTCTAATGAAAAACTGTTTTTT. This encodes CSARGTRGSNEKLFF.

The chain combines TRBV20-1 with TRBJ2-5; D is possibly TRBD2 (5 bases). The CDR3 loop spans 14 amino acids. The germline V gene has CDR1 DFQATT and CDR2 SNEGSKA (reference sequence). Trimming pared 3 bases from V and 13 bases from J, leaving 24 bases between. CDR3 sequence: CSARPEGLEEARYF. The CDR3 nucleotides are TGCAGTGCTAGGCCAGAGGGCTTAGAAGAGGCCCGGTACTTC.

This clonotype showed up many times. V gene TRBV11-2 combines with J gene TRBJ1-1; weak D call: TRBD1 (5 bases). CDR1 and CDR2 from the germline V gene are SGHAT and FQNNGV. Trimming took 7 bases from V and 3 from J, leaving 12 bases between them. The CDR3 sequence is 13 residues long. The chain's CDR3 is CASTQQGYTEAFF. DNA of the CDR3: TGTGCCAGCACTCAGCAGGGATACACTGAAGCTTTCTTT.

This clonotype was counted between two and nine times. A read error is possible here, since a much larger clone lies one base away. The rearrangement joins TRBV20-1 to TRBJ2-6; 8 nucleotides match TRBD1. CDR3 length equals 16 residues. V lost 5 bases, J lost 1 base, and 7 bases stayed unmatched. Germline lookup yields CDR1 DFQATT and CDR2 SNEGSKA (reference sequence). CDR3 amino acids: CSARPRGLSGANVLTF. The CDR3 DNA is TGCAGTGCTCGGCCCAGGGGGCTTTCTGGGGCCAACGTCCTGACTTTC.

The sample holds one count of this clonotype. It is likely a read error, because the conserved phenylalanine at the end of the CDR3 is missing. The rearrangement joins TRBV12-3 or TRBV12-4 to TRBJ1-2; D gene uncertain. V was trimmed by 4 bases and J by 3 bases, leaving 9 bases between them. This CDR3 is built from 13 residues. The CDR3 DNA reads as TGTGCCAGCAGTTGGGATGGCTACTATGGCTACACCTCC. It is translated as CASSWDGYYGYTS.

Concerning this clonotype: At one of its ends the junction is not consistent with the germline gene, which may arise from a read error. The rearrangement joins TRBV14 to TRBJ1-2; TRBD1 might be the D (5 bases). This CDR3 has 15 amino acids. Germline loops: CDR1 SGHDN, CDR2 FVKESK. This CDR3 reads CAISQDFIGGYGYTF. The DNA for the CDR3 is TGTGCCATCAGCCAAGACTTCATCGGGGGCTATGGCTACACCTTC.

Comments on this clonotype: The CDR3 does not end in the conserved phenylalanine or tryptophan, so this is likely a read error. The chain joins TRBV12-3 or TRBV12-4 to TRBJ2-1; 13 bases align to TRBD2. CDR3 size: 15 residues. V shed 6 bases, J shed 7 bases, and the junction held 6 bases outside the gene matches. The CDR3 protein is CASSLGLAGLNEQFS. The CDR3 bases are TGTGCCAGCAGCCTGGGACTAGCGGGGTTGAATGAGCAGTTCTCC.

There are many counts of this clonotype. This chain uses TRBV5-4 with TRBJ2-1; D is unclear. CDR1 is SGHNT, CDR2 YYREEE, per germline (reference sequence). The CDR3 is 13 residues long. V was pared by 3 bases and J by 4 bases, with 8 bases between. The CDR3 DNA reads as TGTGCCAGCAGCTATTCACTTTACAATGAGCAGTTCTTC. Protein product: CASSYSLYNEQFF.

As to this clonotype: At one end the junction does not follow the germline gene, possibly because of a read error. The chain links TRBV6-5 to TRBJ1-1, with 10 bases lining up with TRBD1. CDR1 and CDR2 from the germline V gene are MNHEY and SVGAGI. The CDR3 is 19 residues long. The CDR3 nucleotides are TGTGACAGCAGTTACCGGGCGGTGGGACAGGGGATTTTTGTCACAGAAGCTTTCTTT. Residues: CDSSYRAVGQGIFVTEAFF.

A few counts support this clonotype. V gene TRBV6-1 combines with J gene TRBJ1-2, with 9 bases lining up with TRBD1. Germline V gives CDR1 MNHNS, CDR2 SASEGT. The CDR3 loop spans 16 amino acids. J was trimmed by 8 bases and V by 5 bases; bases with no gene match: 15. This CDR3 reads CASSNIPGQGQSGYTF. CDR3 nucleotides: TGTGCCAGCAGTAACATACCGGGACAGGGACAAAGCGGCTACACCTTC.

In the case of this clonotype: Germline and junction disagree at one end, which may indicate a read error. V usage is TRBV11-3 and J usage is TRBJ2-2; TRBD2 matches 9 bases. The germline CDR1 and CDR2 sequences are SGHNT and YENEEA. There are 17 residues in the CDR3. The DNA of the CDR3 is TGTGCCAGCAGCTTTCCCCTGGGACTAGCAAGCACCGGGGAGCTATTTTTT. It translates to CASSFPLGLASTGELFF. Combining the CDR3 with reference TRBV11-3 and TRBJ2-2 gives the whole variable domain EAGVVQSPRYKIIEKKQPVAFWCNPISGHNTLYWYLQNLGQGPELLIRYENEEAVDDSQLPKDRFSAERLKGVDSTLKIQPAELGDSAVYLCASSFPLGLASTGELFFGEGSRLTVL.

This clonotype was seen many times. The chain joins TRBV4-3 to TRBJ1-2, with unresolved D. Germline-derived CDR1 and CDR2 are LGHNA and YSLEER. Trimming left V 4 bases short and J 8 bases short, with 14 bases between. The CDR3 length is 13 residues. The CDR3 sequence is CASSPARRHGYTF. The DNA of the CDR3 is TGCGCCAGCAGCCCTGCGCGTCGGCACGGCTACACCTTC.